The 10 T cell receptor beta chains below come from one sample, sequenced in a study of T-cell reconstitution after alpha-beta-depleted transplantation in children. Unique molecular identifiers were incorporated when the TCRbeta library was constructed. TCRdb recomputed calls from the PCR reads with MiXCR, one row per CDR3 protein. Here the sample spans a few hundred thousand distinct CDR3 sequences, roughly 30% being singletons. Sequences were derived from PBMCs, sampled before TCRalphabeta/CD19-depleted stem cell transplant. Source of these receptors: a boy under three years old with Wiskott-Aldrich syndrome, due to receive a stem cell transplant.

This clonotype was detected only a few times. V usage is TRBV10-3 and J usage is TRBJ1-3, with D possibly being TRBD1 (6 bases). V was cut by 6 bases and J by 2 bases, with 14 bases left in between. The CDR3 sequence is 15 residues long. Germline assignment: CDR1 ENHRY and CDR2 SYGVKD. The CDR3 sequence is CAISEMKGAGNTIYF. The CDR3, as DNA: TGTGCCATCAGCGAAATGAAGGGGGCTGGAAACACCATATATTTT.

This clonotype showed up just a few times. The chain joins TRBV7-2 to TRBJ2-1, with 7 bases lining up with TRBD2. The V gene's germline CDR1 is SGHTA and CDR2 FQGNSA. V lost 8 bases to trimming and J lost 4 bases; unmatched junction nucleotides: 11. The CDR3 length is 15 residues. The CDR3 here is CASDRGLAAYNEQFF. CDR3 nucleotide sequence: TGTGCCAGCGATCGGGGTCTAGCGGCTTACAATGAGCAGTTCTTC.

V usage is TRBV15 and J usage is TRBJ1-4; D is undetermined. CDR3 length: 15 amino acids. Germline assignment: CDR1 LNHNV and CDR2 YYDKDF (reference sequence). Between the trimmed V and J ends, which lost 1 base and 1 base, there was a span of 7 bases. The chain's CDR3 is CATSRAQLTNEKLFF. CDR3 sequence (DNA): TGTGCCACCAGCAGAGCACAGCTAACTAATGAAAAACTGTTTTTT.

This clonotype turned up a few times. CDR3 in DNA: TGTGCCAGCAGCTTAGCGCTGAGGACAGGGAGAATCTACGAGCAGTACTTC. Translating gives CASSLALRTGRIYEQYF. The V gene is TRBV7-9, the J gene TRBJ2-7; 8 nucleotides align to TRBD1. V lost 0 bases to trimming and J lost 3 bases; unmatched junction nucleotides: 10. The CDR3 has 17 amino acids. The germline gives CDR1 SEHNR, CDR2 FQNEAQ (reference sequence).

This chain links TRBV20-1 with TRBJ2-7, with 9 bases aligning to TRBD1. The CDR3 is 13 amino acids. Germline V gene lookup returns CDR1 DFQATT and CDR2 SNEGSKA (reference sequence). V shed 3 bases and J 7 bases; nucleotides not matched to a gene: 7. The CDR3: CSASYRGRLEQYF. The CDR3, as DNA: TGCAGTGCTAGTTACAGGGGGCGATTGGAGCAGTACTTC.

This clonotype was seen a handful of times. CDR3 DNA sequence: TGTGCCAGCAGCTTATCCCCAGGCGGGGATGAAAAACTGTTTTTT. Translation gives CASSLSPGGDEKLFF. V usage is TRBV7-2 and J usage is TRBJ1-4; D gene unclear. The V end was cut by 2 bases, the J end by 6 bases, with 13 bases between. Germline V gives CDR1 SGHTA, CDR2 FQGNSA. The CDR3 is 15 residues long.

The CDR3 DNA reads TGTGCCAGCAGTTTGCCAACGGGAATGGGGGCCAAAAACATTCAGTACTTC. This sequence encodes CASSLPTGMGAKNIQYF. This chain links TRBV28 with TRBJ2-4; tentative D call: TRBD2 (5 bases). The CDR3 totals 17 residues. V was pared by 3 bases and J by 1 base, with 16 bases between. Germline CDR1 MDHEN, CDR2 SYDVKM.

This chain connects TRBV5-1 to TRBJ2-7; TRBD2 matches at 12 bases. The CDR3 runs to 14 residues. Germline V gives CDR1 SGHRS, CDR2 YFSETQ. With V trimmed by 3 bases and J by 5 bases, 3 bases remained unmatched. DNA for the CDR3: TGCGCCAGCAGCTGGACTAGCGGGATCCACGAGCAGTACTTC. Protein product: CASSWTSGIHEQYF.

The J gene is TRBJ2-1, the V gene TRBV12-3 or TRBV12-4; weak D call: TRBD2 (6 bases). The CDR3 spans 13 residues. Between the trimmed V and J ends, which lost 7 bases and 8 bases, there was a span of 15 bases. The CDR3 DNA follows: TGTGCCAGCACCCCTCGACTAGTTGATGAGCAGTTCTTC. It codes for CASTPRLVDEQFF.

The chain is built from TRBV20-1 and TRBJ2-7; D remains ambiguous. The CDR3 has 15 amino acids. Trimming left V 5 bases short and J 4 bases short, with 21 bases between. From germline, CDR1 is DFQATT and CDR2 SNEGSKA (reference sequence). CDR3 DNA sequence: TGCAGTGCTTCCAACCCGAGAGTGGGATCGTACGAGCAGTACTTC. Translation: CSASNPRVGSYEQYF.